This TCR beta chain was found in a study of metastatic and nonmetastatic thyroid tumors (dated by TCRdb to between 2020 and 2021). About the investigation overall: For patients with malignant and with benign thyroid disease, the researchers compared repertoires between peripheral blood samples and tumor or nodule tissue samples. Results the study describes overall, beyond this receptor: In both blood and tumor samples, malignant tumors were reported to have significantly higher TCR beta diversity than benign nodules.

This clone was seen many times. What this receptor recognizes is not known. Per-nucleotide qualities are absent, and no much larger clonotype sits a single base away. Clipping removes 0 bases from V and 1 base from J, with 4 as the unmatched junction base count. CDR1 and CDR2, per the germline V gene (reference sequence), are SGHNT and YYREEE. Including the terminal cysteine and phenylalanine, the CDR3 comprises 17 residues. Here the CDR3 DNA is all that survives: 51 bases in frame from base 1. The library was built by means of PCR. Sequencing was carried out with an Illumina HiSeq 4000. High-throughput sequencing was used to profile the TCR beta-chain CDR3 region of every patient. The study's processing was this. The researchers built a classifier to tell apart papillary thyroid cancer patients with distant metastasis, based on CDR3 differences among clinicopathological groups. To measure repertoire diversity the researchers used the Shannon index, while the Morisita-Horn index served to gauge how similar the tumor and blood repertoires were. The public sequencing data were trimmed at Q25 with fastp and processed into clonotypes with MiXCR by TCRdb, which kept only in-frame beta chains. The V and J calls and clone size are TCRdb's, not the authors'. The sample contains roughly 24,000 clones, less than 20% of them found a single time. The ten largest clones add up to roughly 2.6% of the sample.

Before undergoing thyroid surgery, none of the patients had been given any kind of treatment. Using T-cell receptor beta sequencing, the researchers looked back retrospectively at clinical samples from patients, gathered between the early 2010s and the late 2010s. The source material was adjacent normal tissue. The sequence came from a male donor with papillary thyroid cancer or a benign thyroid nodule (not recorded which). Some clones in this sample may be carry-over from other donors' samples. Recombination connected TRBV5-4 to TRBJ1-4; TRBD1 fits 9 bases in the junction. The CDR3 is CASSLVGTGITNEKLFF. The nucleotide sequence is TGTGCCAGCAGCTTGGTCGGGACAGGGATAACTAATGAAAAACTGTTTTTT.